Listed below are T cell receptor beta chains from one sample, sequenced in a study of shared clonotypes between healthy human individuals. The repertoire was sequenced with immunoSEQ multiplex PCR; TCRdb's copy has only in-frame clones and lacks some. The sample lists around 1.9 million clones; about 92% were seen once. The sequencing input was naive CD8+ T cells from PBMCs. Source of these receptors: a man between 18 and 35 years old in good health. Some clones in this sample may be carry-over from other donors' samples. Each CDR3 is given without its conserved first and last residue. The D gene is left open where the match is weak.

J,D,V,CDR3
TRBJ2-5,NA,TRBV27,ASSLSTGRETQY
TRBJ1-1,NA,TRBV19,ASTLRGGNTEAF
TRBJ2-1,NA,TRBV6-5,ASSFSEGWLGNEQF
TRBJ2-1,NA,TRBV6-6,ASTLMDRQF
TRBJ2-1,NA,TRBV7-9,ASSPTQGGTYNEQF
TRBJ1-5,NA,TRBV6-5,ASSYGSNQPQH
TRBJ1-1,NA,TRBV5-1,ASRETPRGSPTEAF
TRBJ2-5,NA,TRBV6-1,ASSEPLNGNRETQY
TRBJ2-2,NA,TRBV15,ATSKNTGELF
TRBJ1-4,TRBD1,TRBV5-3,ARSLGTVYEKLF
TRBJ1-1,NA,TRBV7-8,ASSLGQAYTEAF
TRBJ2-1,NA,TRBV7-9,ASSSDIYNEQF
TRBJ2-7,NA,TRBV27,ASSLDRAYEQY
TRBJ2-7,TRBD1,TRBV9,ASSGQRDSQPYEQY
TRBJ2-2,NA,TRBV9,ASSVVGDQNTGELF
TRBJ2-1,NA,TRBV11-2,ASSFEGYEQF
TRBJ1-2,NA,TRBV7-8,ASSLALGKEANYGYT
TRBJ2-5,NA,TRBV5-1,ASSLGTGRQETQY
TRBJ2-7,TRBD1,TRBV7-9,ASSLSGQFHEQY
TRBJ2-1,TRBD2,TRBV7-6,ASSPAAGGPYNEQF
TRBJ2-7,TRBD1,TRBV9,ASSPGQQRYEQY
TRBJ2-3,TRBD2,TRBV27,ASGQTRTSGSIDTQY
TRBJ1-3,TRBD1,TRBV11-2,ASSSFQKPGQGSGNTIY
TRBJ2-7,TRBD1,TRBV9,ASSKGTDYEQY
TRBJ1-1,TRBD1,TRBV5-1,ASSSRTGGLDTEAF
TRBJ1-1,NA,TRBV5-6,ASSLAGHLVDTEAF
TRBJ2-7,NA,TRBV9,ASSVDGTNYEQY
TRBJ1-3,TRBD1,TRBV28,ASSLEGGAYGNTIY
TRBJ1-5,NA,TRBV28,ASSFIRGLPGRDQPQH
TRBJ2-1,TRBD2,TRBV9,ASSVGSYAGGPGYEQF
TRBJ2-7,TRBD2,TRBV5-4,ASSSGLAGMYEQY
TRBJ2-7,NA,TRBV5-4,ASSLDSWGFDEQY